The clone carrying this TCR beta chain was found once. CDR3 size: 14 residues. CDR1 and CDR2 from the germline V gene are GTSNPN and SVGIG (reference sequence). Trimming removed 2 bases at V and 2 bases at J, with 10 bases between. Some clones are missing from TCRdb's copy, which holds only in-frame ones; the method was immunoSEQ multiplex PCR. The data contain about 140,000 clones, around 85% of them seen just once; the ten biggest clones take up around 8.2%. The sample originates from a study of control samples from healthy donors and cancer patients. Sequencing input: blood. The receptor comes from a woman aged 25-40 years in good health. The J gene is TRBJ1-5, the V gene TRBV30, with a possible D match to TRBD1 (5 bases). The CDR3 DNA is TGTGCCTGGAGTCTGAGAGGGGGCAATCAGCCCCAGCATTTT. Amino acid sequence: CAWSLRGGNQPQHF.